Below are 26 T cell receptor beta chains sequenced from a single sample in a study of T cells expressing NK-cell markers. TCRdb re-called the 5' RACE reads and shows each CDR3 protein once, DNA omitted. This repertoire includes some 450,000 distinct CDR3 sequences. The sequenced sample consisted of blood T cells: a sorted CD56 or NKG2C T cell subset, CD4+ or CD8+ T cells, or bulk PBMC T cells (not recorded which). Receptors originate from a woman aged 18-70 years in good health.

The chain has TRBV6-5 and TRBJ1-1; the TCRdb call, TRBD1, lacks DNA for checking. The CDR3 has 16 amino acids. Looked up from germline, CDR1 is MNHEY and CDR2 is SVGAGI. CDR3 sequence reads: CASSYSGSPSGAEAFF.

The V and J genes are TRBV20-1 and TRBJ1-1; TCRdb proposes TRBD1, but this gene call is untestable without DNA. The CDR3 sequence is 14 residues long. Germline loops: CDR1 DFQATT, CDR2 SNEGSKA (reference sequence). This chain's CDR3 is CSARRTGGSSEAFF.

The chain combines TRBV5-4 with TRBJ2-7. Germline CDR1 and CDR2: SGHNT and YYREEE (reference sequence). This CDR3 region has 14 residues. The CDR3 protein is CASSLASGTYEQYF.

The genes are TRBV6-5 and TRBJ1-4. This CDR3 spans 15 amino acids. Per the germline V gene, CDR1 is MNHEY and CDR2 is SVGAGI. CDR3 residues: CASSYRQEVIEKLFF.

The chain has TRBV20-1 and TRBJ2-1; TCRdb's assignment of TRBD2 cannot be checked, as there is no DNA. The CDR3 has 14 residues. In germline, CDR1 is DFQATT, CDR2 SNEGSKA (reference sequence). CDR3: CSAQGAQRANEQFF.

This sequence joins TRBV27 and TRBJ2-3; TCRdb's D call, TRBD2, is unchecked because there is no DNA. Germline CDR1 reads MNHEY; CDR2 reads SMNVEV (reference sequence). This CDR3 is built from 16 residues. CDR3 residues: CASTLRSGRSTDTQYF.

V and J are TRBV10-3 and TRBJ2-7. The length of the CDR3 is 12 residues. Germline CDR1 ENHRY, CDR2 SYGVKD. CDR3 in amino acids: CAISDIGYEQYF.

The chain employs TRBV20-1 and TRBJ1-3; the TCRdb D gene call, TRBD1, has no DNA to confirm it. The CDR3 is made up of 14 amino acids. In germline, CDR1 is DFQATT, CDR2 SNEGSKA (reference sequence). The CDR3 reads CSARGGASGNTIYF.

This chain connects TRBV7-6 to TRBJ2-2; TCRdb's D call of TRBD1 is untestable without DNA. Germline V gene lookup returns CDR1 SGHVS and CDR2 FNYEAQ. The CDR3 length is 15 residues. The CDR3 reads CASSGTGGSNGELFF. The full variable domain, its missing parts supplied by reference TRBV7-6 and TRBJ2-2, is GAGVSQSPRYKVTKRGQDVALRCDPISGHVSLYWYRQALGQGPEFLTYFNYEAQQDKSGLPNDRFSAERPEGSISTLTIQRTEQRDSAMYRCASSGTGGSNGELFFGEGSRLTVL.

The chain employs TRBV7-2 and TRBJ2-1; TCRdb lists TRBD1, though no DNA is available to test this call. Germline V gene lookup returns CDR1 SGHTA and CDR2 FQGNSA. The CDR3 spans 15 residues. The CDR3 region is CASSSTRAMGDEQFF.

V and J are TRBV5-1 and TRBJ1-4; TCRdb selects TRBD1, and the lack of DNA leaves this call unchecked. There are 17 residues in the CDR3. CDR1 SGHRS and CDR2 YFSETQ come from the germline V gene. The CDR3 sequence: CASRPTGGPKTNEKLFF.

The chain uses TRBV6-1 and TRBJ1-1. Germline CDR1 and CDR2: MNHNS and SASEGT. The CDR3 is 14 residues long. The CDR3 sequence is CASSEILGYTEAFF.

The chain couples TRBV20-1 to TRBJ2-1; without DNA, the TCRdb call of TRBD2 cannot be checked. Germline assignment: CDR1 DFQATT and CDR2 SNEGSKA (reference sequence). The CDR3 sequence is 14 residues long. The CDR3 here is CSARRGQRGNEQFF.

The V call is TRBV20-1, the J call TRBJ2-3; without DNA, the TCRdb call of TRBD2 cannot be checked. The CDR3 length is 14 residues. Germline CDR1 is DFQATT and CDR2 is SNEGSKA (reference sequence). This CDR3 is CSASTGSKDDTQYF.

The chain uses TRBV12-3 or TRBV12-4 and TRBJ2-2; the D call of TRBD2 rests on TCRdb alone, since no DNA is present to check it. The CDR3 extends over 15 amino acids. CDR3: CASSLRISRAGELFF.

This chain joins TRBV2 and TRBJ2-5; TCRdb reports TRBD2, a call that lacks DNA to check it against. Germline CDR1 SNHLY, CDR2 FYNNEI. CDR3 length: 14 residues. CDR3 in amino acids: CASSYGGGRETQYF. Full variable domain (rest looked up from reference TRBV2 and TRBJ2-5): EPEVTQTPSHQVTQMGQEVILRCVPISNHLYFYWYRQILGQKVEFLVSFYNNEISEKSEIFDDQFSVERPDGSNFTLKIRSTKLEDSAMYFCASSYGGGRETQYFGPGTRLLVL.

The V and J genes are TRBV2 and TRBJ2-1. This CDR3 has 15 residues. Germline CDR1 and CDR2: SNHLY and FYNNEI. The CDR3 reads CASRSTRSSYNEQFF.

J is TRBJ2-5 and V is TRBV5-6; TCRdb gives TRBD2 as the D gene, but with no DNA this cannot be confirmed. Germline lookup yields CDR1 SGHDT and CDR2 YYEEEE. The CDR3 consists of 15 residues. The CDR3 protein is CASSRAGGHQETQYF.

The V call is TRBV11-1, the J call TRBJ2-1; TCRdb designates TRBD2, a call that cannot be tested without DNA. The V gene's germline CDR1 is SGHAT and CDR2 FQDESV (reference sequence). The CDR3 sequence is 16 residues long. CDR3 region: CASSLWRATSYNEQFF.

CDR3 sequence: CSASGVAYNEQFF. This rearrangement joins TRBV29-1 to TRBJ2-1; TCRdb proposes TRBD1, but this gene call is untestable without DNA. The CDR3 consists of 13 residues. Per the germline V gene, CDR1 is SQVTM and CDR2 is ANQGSEA.

The chain is built from TRBV12-3 or TRBV12-4 and TRBJ2-2; lacking DNA, the TRBD2 call made by TCRdb goes unchecked. The CDR3 loop spans 13 amino acids. This CDR3 reads CASSRKLDGELFF.

The genes are TRBV5-1 and TRBJ1-2; the TCRdb call, TRBD1, lacks DNA for checking. Germline-derived CDR1 and CDR2 are SGHRS and YFSETQ. The CDR3 covers 15 residues. CDR3 sequence: CASSPRTGLGYGYTF. Full variable domain (rest looked up from reference TRBV5-1 and TRBJ1-2): KAGVTQTPRYLIKTRGQQVTLSCSPISGHRSVSWYQQTPGQGLQFLFEYFSETQRNKGNFPGRFSGRQFSNSRSEMNVSTLELGDSALYLCASSPRTGLGYGYTFGSGTRLTVV.

The chain combines TRBV7-2 with TRBJ1-3. This CDR3 is built from 16 residues. Per the germline V gene, CDR1 is SGHTA and CDR2 is FQGNSA. CDR3 in amino acids: CASSLVVGSSGNTIYF.

This chain uses TRBV5-1 with TRBJ2-3; TCRdb lists TRBD2, though no DNA is available to test this call. Germline CDR1 reads SGHRS; CDR2 reads YFSETQ. This CDR3 has 16 residues. CDR3 amino acids: CASSQQTSGSTDTQYF.

The V and J genes are TRBV12-3 or TRBV12-4 and TRBJ2-1; TCRdb names TRBD1, which stays unverified in the absence of DNA. The CDR3 spans 17 residues. The CDR3 sequence: CASRTGGRRGPLNEQFF.

V and J are TRBV30 and TRBJ1-1; there is no DNA to check the TCRdb D call of TRBD1. Germline CDR1 and CDR2: GTSNPN and SVGIG (reference sequence). The CDR3 is 14 amino acids. This chain's CDR3 is CAWAPGTGNTEAFF.